A single sample is the source of the 26 T cell receptor beta chains below, sequenced in a study of T-cell memory formation after mild COVID-19. TCRdb independently ran MiXCR on the 5' RACE reads; one entry per CDR3 protein. This sample has about 150,000 distinct CDR3 sequences, with about 19% found just once. Sequenced input: PBMCs or a T cell subset sorted from them (not recorded which). The origin of the receptors is an adult woman who had mild COVID-19 (a few samples of this study predate the infection). Cell type and time point are not known.

The chain uses TRBV20-1 and TRBJ1-2; the D gene is possibly TRBD1 (5 bases). Germline values: CDR1 DFQATT, CDR2 SNEGSKA (reference sequence). This CDR3 spans 16 amino acids. V lost 3 bases, J lost 1 base, and 18 bases lay in between. CDR3 nucleotide sequence: TGCAGTGCTAGCGACAGCAAAACATCTCTTAACTATGGCTACACCTTC. Translating it yields CSASDSKTSLNYGYTF.

The chain recombines TRBV3-1 with TRBJ2-1; 9 nucleotides align to TRBD2. After removal of 2 bases from V and 7 bases from J, the junction contained 3 bases not matched to a gene. Germline V CDR1 and CDR2: LGHDT, YNNKEL (reference sequence). The CDR3 has 14 residues. The DNA for the CDR3 is TGTGCCAGCAGCCAATCACTAGCGGGTAATGAGCAGTTCTTC. Translating it yields CASSQSLAGNEQFF.

This clonotype showed up just a few times. The V call is TRBV6-2 or TRBV6-3, the J call TRBJ2-1; TRBD2 might be the D (7 bases). Germline assignment: CDR1 MNHEY and CDR2 SVGEGT. This CDR3 comprises 14 residues. V was clipped by 2 bases and J by 12 bases, with 17 bases between them. The CDR3, as DNA: TGTGCCAGCAGTTACCGGGAGGCCCAAGGGGGGCAGTTCTTC. It specifies CASSYREAQGGQFF.

The chain joins TRBV4-1 to TRBJ2-7, with 15 nucleotides matching TRBD2. Germline trimming cut 3 bases from V and 3 bases from J; bases unmatched to any gene: 15. This CDR3 is 20 amino acids long. From germline, CDR1 is MGHRA and CDR2 YSYEKL. CDR3 sequence (DNA): TGCGCCAGCAGCCAGGGTTCCGGGACTAGCGGGGGGCACGGCGGCTACGAGCAGTACTTC. This translates into CASSQGSGTSGGHGGYEQYF.

This sequence joins TRBV18 and TRBJ1-2; D gene uncertain. Germline V gene sequence: CDR1 KGHSH, CDR2 LQKENI. CDR3 length: 15 amino acids. The V end was cut by 3 bases, the J end by 2 bases, with 13 bases between. CDR3 in amino acids: CASSPGGSPNYGYTF. The DNA for the CDR3 is TGTGCCAGCTCACCGGGTGGGAGCCCCAACTATGGCTACACCTTC.

This clonotype was seen only a few times. The chain joins TRBV7-2 to TRBJ1-1; 8 bases fit TRBD1. Trimming removed 2 bases from V and 0 bases from J; junction bases left unmatched: 5. CDR1 SGHTA and CDR2 FQGNSA come from the germline V gene. CDR3 size: 16 residues. CDR3 sequence reads: CASSLPTGVVNTEAFF. CDR3 in DNA: TGTGCCAGCAGCTTACCGACAGGGGTCGTGAACACTGAAGCTTTCTTT. Full variable domain (remainder filled in from reference TRBV7-2 and TRBJ1-1): GAGVSQSPSNKVTEKGKDVELRCDPISGHTALYWYRQSLGQGLEFLIYFQGNSAPDKSGLPSDRFSAERTGGSVSTLTIQRTQQEDSAVYLCASSLPTGVVNTEAFFGQGTRLTVV.

This clonotype was picked up a small number of times. The chain recombines TRBV20-1 with TRBJ1-1; TRBD1 matches at 7 bases. J gave up 5 bases and V 0 bases, and 6 bases lay outside the gene matches. Germline V gives CDR1 DFQATT, CDR2 SNEGSKA (reference sequence). CDR3 size: 14 residues. CDR3 sequence (DNA): TGCAGTGCTAGAGATCCAGGGGGTTGGACTGAAGCTTTCTTT. This translates into CSARDPGGWTEAFF.

The chain is built from TRBV3-1 and TRBJ2-5, with D tentatively TRBD2 (6 bases). CDR3 length equals 15 residues. Trimming removed 5 bases at V and 2 bases at J, with 15 bases between. The germline gives CDR1 LGHDT, CDR2 YNNKEL (reference sequence). CDR3 nucleotide sequence: TGTGCCAGCAGCGCCGGGGGAGCGGGTCAAGAGACCCAGTACTTC. It specifies CASSAGGAGQETQYF.

This clonotype has more than one count but fewer than ten. Sequence at one end of the junction differs from germline and may be a read error. The chain employs TRBV7-7 and TRBJ2-1; 9 nucleotides line up with TRBD2. Germline V CDR1 and CDR2: SSHAT, FNYEAQ (reference sequence). This CDR3 spans 18 amino acids. The CDR3 sequence is CASSLSPRAGGSYNEQFF. DNA of the CDR3: TGTGCTAGCAGCTTATCTCCTCGGGCGGGAGGGAGCTACAATGAGCAGTTCTTC.

The rearrangement joins TRBV5-5 to TRBJ2-2; TRBD1 agrees at 8 bases. Germline trimming cut 2 bases from V and 4 bases from J; bases unmatched to any gene: 7. This CDR3 is 16 amino acids long. CDR1 and CDR2 (germline): SGHKS, YYEKEE (reference sequence). Here the CDR3 DNA reads TGTGCCAGCAGCTTCGGTACAGGGGGGTTCACCGGGGAGCTGTTTTTT. This translates into CASSFGTGGFTGELFF.

The chain has TRBV28 and TRBJ2-2; 7 bases line up with TRBD1. Germline V lookup: CDR1 MDHEN, CDR2 SYDVKM. The CDR3 is made up of 14 amino acids. V lost 6 bases to trimming and J lost 7 bases; unmatched junction nucleotides: 8. The CDR3 region is CASRVTGTDGELFF. The CDR3 nucleotides read TGTGCCAGCAGGGTGACAGGGACGGACGGGGAGCTGTTTTTT.

Written as DNA, the CDR3 is TGTGCCAGCAGTTCTCCGGGGGGAGCTAACTATGGCTACACCTTC. It codes for CASSSPGGANYGYTF. This chain connects TRBV28 to TRBJ1-2; D is perhaps TRBD1 (5 bases). This CDR3 has 15 residues. Germline V gene data show CDR1 as MDHEN and CDR2 as SYDVKM. Trimming shortened V by 4 bases and J by 0 bases, and 12 bases separated the two germline ends.

The chain is built from TRBV5-1 and TRBJ2-7, with 9 nucleotides matching TRBD1. This CDR3 spans 15 amino acids. Trimming took 0 bases from V and 4 from J; bases not matched to a gene: 5. The V gene's germline CDR1 is SGHRS and CDR2 YFSETQ. In DNA form, the CDR3 reads TGCGCCAGCAGCTTGGTGGGACAGGGAGTGTACGAGCAGTACTTC. It yields the protein CASSLVGQGVYEQYF. Supplemented by reference TRBV5-1 and TRBJ2-7, the full variable domain reads KAGVTQTPRYLIKTRGQQVTLSCSPISGHRSVSWYQQTPGQGLQFLFEYFSETQRNKGNFPGRFSGRQFSNSRSEMNVSTLELGDSALYLCASSLVGQGVYEQYFGPGTRLTVT.

This clonotype was counted a few times. DNA of the CDR3: TGTGCCAGCTCCGGTAGGGCGGGTGAGCAGTTCTTC. Its protein is CASSGRAGEQFF. The gene calls are TRBV6-2 or TRBV6-3 and TRBJ2-1; D possibly corresponds to TRBD2 (5 bases). This CDR3 has 12 amino acids. The V end was cut by 8 bases, the J end by 9 bases, with 14 bases between. Germline assignment: CDR1 MNHEY and CDR2 SVGEGT.

This clonotype showed up just a few times. This chain joins TRBV4-3 and TRBJ2-2; D perhaps matches TRBD2 (6 bases). Germline CDR1 reads LGHNA; CDR2 reads YSLEER. This CDR3 contains 19 residues. V was shortened by 0 bases and J by 4 bases, with 21 bases between the two germline ends. The CDR3 spells CASSQDNISGEWSTGELFF. The CDR3 nucleotides read TGCGCCAGCAGCCAAGATAACATTTCGGGGGAGTGGAGCACCGGGGAGCTGTTTTTT.

Only a few counts were recorded for this clonotype. V and J are TRBV12-3 or TRBV12-4 and TRBJ1-6, with unresolved D. The V gene lost 5 bases and the J gene lost 5 bases, with 7 bases spanning the gap. This CDR3 contains 13 residues. The CDR3 sequence is CASSRTDNSPLHF. The CDR3 nucleotides read TGTGCCAGCAGTCGGACGGATAATTCACCCCTCCACTTT.

This clonotype was found a few times. The chain combines TRBV5-1 with TRBJ2-3; 8 bases are shared with TRBD2. The CDR3 has 16 amino acids. Unmatched junction bases numbered 5, after V lost 0 bases and J lost 2 bases. Germline CDR1 reads SGHRS; CDR2 reads YFSETQ. CDR3 in DNA: TGCGCCAGCAGCTTGGCCAGAGCGGGGGACACAGATACGCAGTATTTT. As protein: CASSLARAGDTDTQYF.

The rearrangement links TRBV5-6 to TRBJ2-7; the D is unclear. In germline, CDR1 is SGHDT, CDR2 YYEEEE. Trimming pared 5 bases from V and 2 bases from J, leaving 11 bases between. The CDR3 is 13 amino acids. The CDR3 reads CASRLEQPYEQYF. In DNA, the CDR3 is TGTGCCAGCAGATTAGAGCAGCCCTACGAGCAGTACTTC.

This clonotype occurred a few times. This chain links TRBV29-1 with TRBJ1-2; 9 bases are a match to TRBD1. CDR3 size: 14 residues. Germline V gives CDR1 SQVTM, CDR2 ANQGSEA. V lost 4 bases, J lost 8 bases, and 11 bases stayed unmatched. CDR3 protein: CSVGRTGATRGYTF. The CDR3 nucleotides read TGCAGCGTTGGAAGGACAGGGGCTACTCGGGGCTACACCTTC.

The rearrangement joins TRBV2 to TRBJ2-5, with no clear D. V lost 5 bases to trimming and J lost 2 bases, with 9 bases between them. The CDR3 runs 13 residues. From germline, CDR1 is SNHLY and CDR2 FYNNEI. CDR3 sequence reads: CASSWTQQETQYF. For the CDR3, the DNA is TGTGCCAGCAGTTGGACGCAGCAAGAGACCCAGTACTTC.

This clonotype was detected a few times. The chain employs TRBV6-1 and TRBJ1-2; a weak D match, TRBD1 (6 bases). The CDR3 length is 14 residues. The germline gives CDR1 MNHNS, CDR2 SASEGT. Trimming took 0 bases from V and 5 from J, leaving 10 bases between them. CDR3 bases: TGTGCCAGCAGTGAAGCATGGGGGCGATATGGCTACACCTTC. Its translation: CASSEAWGRYGYTF.

The rearrangement uses TRBV7-2 and TRBJ2-7; 10 nucleotides line up with TRBD2. CDR3 length: 13 amino acids. J lost 2 bases, V lost 8 bases, and 3 bases had no gene match. Germline CDR1 SGHTA, CDR2 FQGNSA. This chain's CDR3 is CASRLAGAYEQYF. CDR3 in DNA: TGTGCCAGCCGGCTAGCGGGGGCCTACGAGCAGTACTTC.

This clonotype was picked up a small number of times. The chain links TRBV29-1 to TRBJ2-7, with a tentative D call TRBD1 (6 bases). Trimming removed 4 bases from V and 6 bases from J, with 13 bases in between. Germline V gives CDR1 SQVTM, CDR2 ANQGSEA. The CDR3 extends over 12 amino acids. CDR3 DNA sequence: TGCAGCGTTGGTTCACAGGGCGGCGAGCAGTACTTC. Protein sequence: CSVGSQGGEQYF.

The chain combines TRBV12-3 or TRBV12-4 with TRBJ2-1, with D possibly TRBD2 on 6 matching bases. CDR3 length equals 14 residues. V dropped 6 bases and J dropped 2 bases, with 11 bases sitting between them. CDR3 bases: TGTGCCAGCAGGAGAGGAGGGGCCTACAATGAGCAGTTCTTC. As protein: CASRRGGAYNEQFF.

The rearrangement uses TRBV20-1 and TRBJ1-5; D is undetermined. Germline loops: CDR1 DFQATT, CDR2 SNEGSKA (reference sequence). With 3 bases removed from V and 0 bases from J, the gap between germline ends came to 12 bases. The CDR3 sequence is 15 residues long. CDR3: CSASRQTISNQPQHF. The CDR3 nucleotides are TGCAGTGCTAGTAGGCAGACGATTAGCAATCAGCCCCAGCATTTT.

This clonotype has at least ten counts. The chain is built from TRBV12-3 or TRBV12-4 and TRBJ2-1, with 7 bases matching TRBD1. Germline trimming cut 6 bases from V and 0 bases from J; bases unmatched to any gene: 8. The length of the CDR3 is 16 residues. CDR3 DNA sequence: TGTGCCAGCAGGATACAGGGGTCTTACTCCTACAATGAGCAGTTCTTC. It codes for CASRIQGSYSYNEQFF.